Presented here are 25 T cell receptor beta chains from one specimen sequenced in a study of cytomegalovirus exposure and HLA in healthy donors. Both 60 Vbeta primers and 13 Jbeta primers went into the PCR. The table came from immunoSEQ multiplex PCR; TCRdb's copy has only in-frame clones and leaves some out. This sample yields 35,000 to 55,000 clones, of which 51% are seen a single time; around 6% belongs to the top ten. Sequenced material: PBMCs. The receptors shown here come from a man aged 55 to 70 in good health and CMV-seronegative.

This rearrangement joins TRBV10-1 to TRBJ1-2, with 8 nucleotides matching TRBD1. The CDR3 runs to 13 residues. The germline V gene has CDR1 WNHNN and CDR2 SYGVQD (reference sequence). Trimming cost V 4 bases and J 4 bases; bases outside gene matches: 2. The CDR3 reads CASSAGQGYGYTF. The CDR3 nucleotides are TGCGCCAGCAGTGCCGGACAGGGCTATGGCTACACCTTC.

This chain joins TRBV11-3 and TRBJ2-1, with D unclear. The CDR3 is 15 residues long. Germline-derived CDR1 and CDR2 are SGHNT and YENEEA. V dropped 1 base and J dropped 4 bases, with 11 bases sitting between them. The CDR3 region is CASSLGGYGYNEQFF. As DNA, the CDR3 is TGTGCCAGCAGCTTAGGAGGTTACGGTTACAATGAGCAGTTCTTC.

This sequence joins TRBV9 and TRBJ1-3; unclear D gene. The V gene lost 7 bases and the J gene lost 4 bases, with 15 bases spanning the gap. The length of the CDR3 is 14 residues. Germline V gene data show CDR1 as SGDLS and CDR2 as YYNGEE. In nucleotides, the CDR3 is TGTGCCAGCGCGGAGACGGGGTACGGAAACACCATATATTTT. Protein sequence: CASAETGYGNTIYF.

This chain connects TRBV30 to TRBJ1-1, with TRBD1 identical over 8 bases. This CDR3 has 14 residues. Germline CDR1 and CDR2: GTSNPN and SVGIG (reference sequence). Trimming took 3 bases from V and 6 from J; bases not matched to a gene: 9. The CDR3 is CAWREDRANPEAFF. CDR3 DNA sequence: TGTGCCTGGAGAGAGGACAGGGCTAACCCTGAAGCTTTCTTT.

This clone turned up a few times. V usage is TRBV7-2 and J usage is TRBJ2-5, with TRBD2 matching 7 bases. The V gene's germline CDR1 is SGHTA and CDR2 FQGNSA. This CDR3 comprises 15 residues. The J segment lost 5 bases and the V segment lost 1 base, leaving 7 bases of the junction unmatched. The CDR3 loop is CASSLGAGELETQYF. The CDR3 DNA is TGTGCCAGCAGCTTAGGGGCGGGAGAGCTTGAGACCCAGTACTTC.

This clone was found a few times. V and J are TRBV11-3 and TRBJ1-1; 7 bases are shared with TRBD1. The germline CDR1 and CDR2 sequences are SGHNT and YENEEA. The CDR3 totals 13 residues. J lost 5 bases, V lost 5 bases, and 5 bases had no gene match. The CDR3 bases are TGTGCCAGCAGCAGGGGGCCGGGTACTGAAGCTTTCTTT. This sequence encodes CASSRGPGTEAFF. Full variable domain (remainder filled in from reference TRBV11-3 and TRBJ1-1): EAGVVQSPRYKIIEKKQPVAFWCNPISGHNTLYWYLQNLGQGPELLIRYENEEAVDDSQLPKDRFSAERLKGVDSTLKIQPAELGDSAVYLCASSRGPGTEAFFGQGTRLTVV.

The genes are TRBV7-7 and TRBJ2-7, with D perhaps matching TRBD2 (6 bases). The V and J ends lost 0 bases and 3 bases respectively, with 9 bases between them. Germline CDR1 and CDR2: SSHAT and FNYEAQ (reference sequence). The CDR3 spans 14 residues. CDR3 protein: CASSLAQGLYEQYF. The CDR3 DNA reads TGTGCCAGCAGCTTAGCCCAGGGACTCTACGAGCAGTACTTC.

The sample holds a few counts of this clone. The chain has TRBV29-1 and TRBJ2-1; TRBD1 agrees at 7 bases. The CDR3 has 12 amino acids. Trimming took 8 bases from V and 5 from J; bases not matched to a gene: 6. Germline loops: CDR1 SQVTM, CDR2 ANQGSEA. The CDR3 is CSTLDRDNEQFF. The CDR3 DNA sequence: TGCAGCACGCTAGACAGGGACAATGAGCAGTTCTTC.

This chain links TRBV4-1 with TRBJ2-1; 8 nucleotides line up with TRBD1. Trimming at V came to 4 bases and at J to 1 base, leaving 3 bases not matched to a gene. CDR1 and CDR2 from the germline V gene are MGHRA and YSYEKL. CDR3 length: 15 amino acids. The CDR3 protein is CASSRTGSSYNEQFF. The CDR3 bases are TGCGCCAGCAGCCGGACAGGGAGTTCCTACAATGAGCAGTTCTTC.

The genes are TRBV6-6 and TRBJ2-1, with 8 bases that match TRBD2. The V segment lost 6 bases and the J segment 6 bases; nucleotides outside the gene matches: 4. Germline lookup yields CDR1 MNHNY and CDR2 SVGAGI (reference sequence). The CDR3 runs to 13 residues. The DNA of the CDR3 is TGTGCCAGCAGCATAGGACTAGCCAATGAGCAGTTCTTC. Its translation: CASSIGLANEQFF.

This clone was seen a handful of times. V usage is TRBV11-2 and J usage is TRBJ2-7, with 11 bases aligning to TRBD1. The CDR3 runs 15 residues. From germline, CDR1 is SGHAT and CDR2 FQNNGV. The V and J ends lost 5 bases and 5 bases, in that order; junction bases with no gene match: 8. CDR3 in amino acids: CASSTTRTGGNEQYF. The CDR3 DNA reads as TGTGCCAGCAGCACGACAAGGACAGGGGGCAACGAGCAGTACTTC.

This clone has a handful of counts. The genes are TRBV10-1 and TRBJ2-3; D ambiguous. Germline CDR1 reads WNHNN; CDR2 reads SYGVQD (reference sequence). The ends were cut back, 3 bases at V and 5 bases at J, with 9 bases in the middle. The CDR3 loop spans 13 amino acids. DNA for the CDR3: TGCGCCAGCAGTGATACCTTCAGAGATACGCAGTATTTT. It codes for CASSDTFRDTQYF.

V and J are TRBV29-1 and TRBJ2-5; 7 bases are a match to TRBD1. This CDR3 comprises 13 residues. Germline loops: CDR1 SQVTM, CDR2 ANQGSEA. V was clipped by 5 bases and J by 2 bases; unmatched bases: 5. The CDR3 reads CSVLSDRQETQYF. In DNA, the CDR3 is TGCAGCGTTTTGTCGGACAGGCAAGAGACCCAGTACTTC.

The rearrangement joins TRBV7-9 to TRBJ2-7; tentative D call: TRBD1 (6 bases). This CDR3 spans 15 amino acids. Looked up from germline, CDR1 is SEHNR and CDR2 is FQNEAQ (reference sequence). Trimming cost V 5 bases and J 7 bases, with 21 bases left between them. The DNA of the CDR3 is TGTGCCAGCAGCCCTCCATTTCGGCAGGGGAGTGAGCAGTACTTC. Protein sequence: CASSPPFRQGSEQYF.

This clone was detected only once. The chain has TRBV28 and TRBJ2-7; D is possibly TRBD1 (6 bases). The germline V gene encodes CDR1 MDHEN and CDR2 SYDVKM. V was clipped by 6 bases and J by 7 bases, with 13 bases between them. The CDR3 loop spans 12 amino acids. Here the CDR3 reads CASRLLGTEQYF. Here the CDR3 DNA reads TGTGCCAGCAGGCTACTAGGGACAGAGCAGTACTTC. The entire variable domain, with the rest obtained from reference TRBV28 and TRBJ2-7, is as follows: DVKVTQSSRYLVKRTGEKVFLECVQDMDHENMFWYRQDPGLGLRLIYFSYDVKMKEKGDIPEGYSVSREKKERFSLILESASTNQTSMYLCASRLLGTEQYFGPGTRLTVT.

V is TRBV21-1 and J is TRBJ2-2; TRBD2 reflects the table's D call only, with no check against the DNA. TRBV21-1 is assigned pseudogene status. CDR3 length equals 13 residues. DNA for the CDR3: TGTGCCAGCACCTTCCCCAACACCGGGGAGCTGTTTTTT. Translation gives CASTFPNTGELFF.

A few counts support this clone. The V call is TRBV27, the J call TRBJ1-3; D is undetermined. The CDR3 has 13 residues. V shed 5 bases and J shed 3 bases, with 8 bases lying between them. The germline CDR1 and CDR2 sequences are MNHEY and SMNVEV (reference sequence). CDR3 sequence: CASSPRGGNTIYF. The DNA for the CDR3 is TGTGCCAGCAGTCCGCGTGGTGGAAACACCATATATTTT.

The chain couples TRBV15 to TRBJ1-1; TRBD1 agrees at 7 bases. The CDR3 has 14 residues. V was pared by 7 bases and J by 4 bases, with 9 bases of the junction left unmatched. Germline V lookup: CDR1 LNHNV, CDR2 YYDKDF (reference sequence). The CDR3 here is CATTVDRESTEAFF. The CDR3, as DNA: TGTGCCACCACCGTTGACAGGGAGAGCACTGAAGCTTTCTTT.

This clone was seen a handful of times. The genes are TRBV28 and TRBJ1-1, with a possible D match to TRBD1 (5 bases). This CDR3 spans 12 amino acids. Germline CDR1 is MDHEN and CDR2 is SYDVKM. The V end was cut by 2 bases, the J end by 11 bases, with 12 bases between. Written as DNA, the CDR3 is TGTGCCAGCAGTTTACATCCGAAGGGGGCTTTCTTT. Protein: CASSLHPKGAFF.

This clone has just a few counts. The genes are TRBV14 and TRBJ2-7; a weak D match, TRBD2 (6 bases). The germline CDR1 and CDR2 sequences are SGHDN and FVKESK. The CDR3 length is 14 residues. Trimming shortened V by 1 base and J by 5 bases, and 12 bases separated the two germline ends. The CDR3 spells CASSQAPSEHEQYF. In DNA form, the CDR3 reads TGTGCCAGCAGCCAAGCTCCTAGCGAGCACGAGCAGTACTTC.

This clone was seen a handful of times. The chain combines TRBV11-2 with TRBJ1-2; no firm D call. Germline values: CDR1 SGHAT, CDR2 FQNNGV. The CDR3 is 15 residues long. V lost 5 bases, J lost 8 bases, and 21 bases lay in between. CDR3 coding DNA: TGTGCCAGCAGCCGAGGCATACGGGTGAGAGAAGGCTACACCTTC. This sequence encodes CASSRGIRVREGYTF.

V usage is TRBV15 and J usage is TRBJ2-1, with no clear D. Per germline, CDR1 LNHNV and CDR2 YYDKDF (reference sequence). The CDR3 spans 14 residues. Trimming took off 5 bases at V and 8 bases at J, with 16 bases between the two ends. The CDR3 nucleotides are TGTGCCACCAGCCCCCCCGACGGGTGGGATGAGCAGTTCTTC. It encodes CATSPPDGWDEQFF.

This clone was recorded once. This chain joins TRBV30 and TRBJ1-5, with 10 positions matching TRBD1. The CDR3 covers 18 residues. The ends lost 1 base at V and 1 base at J; junction bases unmatched: 10. The V gene's germline CDR1 is GTSNPN and CDR2 SVGIG (reference sequence). CDR3 in DNA: TGTGCCTGGAGTGCCCGGGGACAGGGGTTTCGGAGCAATCAGCCCCAGCATTTT. Its protein product is CAWSARGQGFRSNQPQHF.

The rearrangement joins TRBV6-4 to TRBJ2-3; 9 bases are a match to TRBD2. Germline CDR1 MRHNA, CDR2 SNTAGT. V lost 4 bases to trimming and J lost 4 bases; unmatched junction nucleotides: 6. This CDR3 spans 15 amino acids. CDR3 nucleotide sequence: TGTGCCAGCAGTGCGGCGGGAGGGTCTGCAGATACGCAGTATTTT. The encoded protein is CASSAAGGSADTQYF.

This clone has only a few counts. This chain links TRBV2 with TRBJ2-4; 7 bases align to TRBD2. This CDR3 contains 13 residues. From germline, CDR1 is SNHLY and CDR2 FYNNEI. The V segment lost 6 bases and the J segment 4 bases; nucleotides outside the gene matches: 3. The CDR3 DNA reads as TGTGCCAGCAGAAGGGACTATAAAAACATTCAGTACTTC. Protein sequence: CASRRDYKNIQYF.